The next 25 T cell receptor beta chains were all read from a single sample in a study of blood T cells in healthy people across ages. It was with a sample-barcoded 5' primer and a J-beta primer mix that a second PCR of roughly 7 to 12 cycles was run. TCRdb processed the 5' RACE reads anew with MiXCR; each CDR3 protein has one entry. The sample records over a million distinct CDR3 sequences, 35% to 45% being singletons. Sequenced material: blood. The source is a woman between 18 and 29 years old in good health.

The V and J genes are TRBV5-6 and TRBJ2-2, with 8 bases matching TRBD1. From germline, CDR1 is SGHDT and CDR2 YYEEEE. The CDR3 consists of 17 residues. After removal of 1 base from V and 6 bases from J, the junction contained 11 bases not matched to a gene. The CDR3 region is CASSLLGQVHASGELFF. CDR3 nucleotides: TGTGCCAGCAGCTTGTTGGGACAGGTTCACGCGTCCGGGGAGCTGTTTTTT.

The V gene is TRBV18, the J gene TRBJ2-5; D gene ambiguous. Germline CDR1 and CDR2: KGHSH and LQKENI. CDR3 length: 13 residues. V was shortened by 4 bases and J by 2 bases, with 8 bases between the two germline ends. For the CDR3, the DNA is TGTGCCAGCTCACGGGCTGTTCAAGAGACCCAGTACTTC. As protein: CASSRAVQETQYF.

The sample holds a few counts of this clonotype. V gene TRBV4-1 combines with J gene TRBJ2-5; no firm D call. Germline CDR1 MGHRA, CDR2 YSYEKL. V gave up 0 bases and J gave up 13 bases, with 15 bases separating them. The CDR3 length is 13 residues. This chain's CDR3 is CASSQDDGRPPYF. For the CDR3, the DNA is TGCGCCAGCAGCCAAGATGACGGGCGACCTCCGTACTTC.

A few counts support this clonotype. V is TRBV28 and J is TRBJ2-3, with D uncertain. V lost 3 bases, J lost 2 bases, and 12 bases lay in between. Germline lookup yields CDR1 MDHEN and CDR2 SYDVKM. The CDR3 is made up of 15 amino acids. CDR3 bases: TGTGCCAGCAGTTTGTCCGAACCTCTCACAGATACGCAGTATTTT. It yields the protein CASSLSEPLTDTQYF.

There are a few counts of this clonotype. This chain links TRBV5-5 with TRBJ2-5; the D gene is possibly TRBD2 (5 bases). CDR3 length: 12 residues. V gave up 7 bases and J gave up 4 bases, with 11 bases separating them. Germline CDR1 is SGHKS and CDR2 is YYEKEE (reference sequence). The CDR3 bases are TGTGCCAGCGCCCACGGGGTAGAGACCCAGTACTTC. Its translation: CASAHGVETQYF.

This clonotype has just a few counts. The chain links TRBV20-1 to TRBJ2-1; D is perhaps TRBD1 or TRBD2 (5 bases each). Trimming stripped 3 bases from V and 0 bases from J, with 18 bases between. The germline V gene has CDR1 DFQATT and CDR2 SNEGSKA (reference sequence). CDR3 size: 17 residues. In nucleotides, the CDR3 is TGCAGTGCTAGGGCCGGGACCCCCGGAAGCTCCTACAATGAGCAGTTCTTC. Its protein is CSARAGTPGSSYNEQFF.

This chain joins TRBV6-1 and TRBJ1-2; D uncertain. Germline V gene sequence: CDR1 MNHNS, CDR2 SASEGT. V shed 2 bases and J shed 4 bases, with 14 bases lying between them. This CDR3 has 15 amino acids. The CDR3 DNA sequence: TGTGCCAGCAGTGAATTCCCCGAGGAGGGCTATGGCTACACCTTC. The encoded protein is CASSEFPEEGYGYTF.

The chain combines TRBV15 with TRBJ2-1; no firm D call. V dropped 0 bases and J dropped 9 bases, with 12 bases sitting between them. The CDR3 is made up of 14 amino acids. Per the germline V gene, CDR1 is LNHNV and CDR2 is YYDKDF (reference sequence). The CDR3 sequence: CATSRDFPSSEQFF. CDR3 in DNA: TGTGCCACCAGCAGAGATTTCCCCAGCTCTGAGCAGTTCTTC.

The CDR3 loop reads CAWRGGGRKDEKLFF. In DNA, the CDR3 is TGTGCCTGGAGGGGCGGCGGTAGGAAGGATGAAAAACTGTTTTTT. The rearrangement uses TRBV30 and TRBJ1-4; no firm D call. Trimming took 3 bases from V and 6 from J, leaving 17 bases between them. The CDR3 extends over 15 amino acids. Germline CDR1 is GTSNPN and CDR2 is SVGIG (reference sequence).

This clonotype was detected only a few times. The gene calls are TRBV20-1 and TRBJ2-5; a possible D gene is TRBD2 (5 bases). Germline-derived CDR1 and CDR2 are DFQATT and SNEGSKA (reference sequence). The CDR3 covers 14 residues. Trimming stripped 3 bases from V and 2 bases from J, with 13 bases between. CDR3 protein: CSARGPAVQETQYF. CDR3 coding DNA: TGCAGTGCTAGGGGTCCAGCGGTTCAAGAGACCCAGTACTTC.

As regards this clonotype: The junction shows a germline mismatch at one end, possibly a read error. CDR3 in amino acids: CSVRVGGGPSYNEQYF. In nucleotides, the CDR3 is TGCAGTGTTAGAGTCGGGGGGGGCCCGTCCTACAATGAGCAGTACTTC. The chain has TRBV20-1 and TRBJ2-7; 8 bases match TRBD2. This CDR3 is built from 16 residues. Germline V gives CDR1 DFQATT, CDR2 SNEGSKA (reference sequence).

This clonotype was detected only a few times. The genes are TRBV5-1 and TRBJ2-5; D unclear. The V gene lost 7 bases and the J gene lost 4 bases, with 14 bases spanning the gap. There are 13 residues in the CDR3. The germline CDR1 and CDR2 sequences are SGHRS and YFSETQ. The CDR3 DNA follows: TGCGCCAGCGCAGGCCCGAGGATAGAGACCCAGTACTTC. Protein: CASAGPRIETQYF.

The genes are TRBV2 and TRBJ1-2; TRBD1 aligns across 7 bases. Germline CDR1 SNHLY, CDR2 FYNNEI. Losses at the gene ends were 10 bases for V and 2 bases for J; bases not matched to a gene: 4. The length of the CDR3 is 12 residues. CDR3: CATKTGNYGYTF. In DNA form, the CDR3 reads TGTGCCACCAAGACAGGGAACTATGGCTACACCTTC.

The rearrangement links TRBV20-1 to TRBJ2-3, with 12 nucleotides matching TRBD1. The CDR3 sequence is 17 residues long. Germline V CDR1 and CDR2: DFQATT, SNEGSKA (reference sequence). J was trimmed by 1 base and V by 5 bases; bases with no gene match: 10. The CDR3 here is CSASGQGAEGGTDTQYF. For the CDR3, the DNA is TGCAGTGCTTCGGGACAGGGGGCGGAAGGGGGCACAGATACGCAGTATTTT.

This clonotype was seen more than once but under ten times. V usage is TRBV6-4 and J usage is TRBJ2-7; possibly TRBD1 or TRBD2 for D (5 bases each). Germline V lookup: CDR1 MRHNA, CDR2 SNTAGT. This CDR3 is 14 amino acids long. V lost 6 bases to trimming and J lost 0 bases, with 12 bases between them. CDR3 in DNA: TGTGCCAGCAGATGTGGGGACCCCTCCTACGAGCAGTACTTC. It encodes CASRCGDPSYEQYF.

The rearrangement links TRBV15 to TRBJ1-5; a weak D match, TRBD1 (6 bases). Trimming cost V 5 bases and J 3 bases, with 14 bases left between them. The germline gives CDR1 LNHNV, CDR2 YYDKDF (reference sequence). The CDR3 spans 15 residues. CDR3 amino acids: CATSGGGTNNQPQHF. CDR3 DNA: TGTGCCACCAGCGGAGGGGGAACCAACAATCAGCCCCAGCATTTT.

This chain connects TRBV14 to TRBJ2-7; D is uncertain. The CDR3 has 14 residues. Trimming shortened V by 3 bases and J by 3 bases, and 12 bases separated the two germline ends. Per germline, CDR1 SGHDN and CDR2 FVKESK. CDR3 nucleotide sequence: TGTGCCAGCAGCCAGGGCGGTTTTATCTACGAGCAGTACTTC. Protein product: CASSQGGFIYEQYF.

This clonotype was picked up a small number of times. The chain joins TRBV29-1 to TRBJ1-4; weak D call: TRBD1 (5 bases). Deletions cut 5 bases from V and 6 bases from J, with 10 bases between. The CDR3 has 12 amino acids. Germline-derived CDR1 and CDR2 are SQVTM and ANQGSEA. CDR3 sequence: CSVSGGDEKLFF. For the CDR3, the DNA is TGCAGCGTTTCTGGGGGGGATGAAAAACTGTTTTTT.

The chain is built from TRBV20-1 and TRBJ2-7, with D perhaps matching TRBD1 (5 bases). CDR1 and CDR2 from the germline V gene are DFQATT and SNEGSKA (reference sequence). V lost 4 bases to trimming and J lost 1 base, with 11 bases between them. The CDR3 consists of 13 residues. DNA for the CDR3: TGCAGTGCTACTCAGGGTGAATCCTACGAGCAGTACTTC. Translated, it gives CSATQGESYEQYF.

The table lists this clonotype with a few counts. The chain carries TRBV10-3 and TRBJ2-1; D is undetermined. The CDR3 has 14 residues. V was shortened by 7 bases and J by 8 bases, with 18 bases between the two germline ends. Germline V gene data show CDR1 as ENHRY and CDR2 as SYGVKD. The CDR3 loop reads CAINPTQAGDEQFF. CDR3 coding DNA: TGTGCCATCAACCCCACCCAAGCTGGGGATGAGCAGTTCTTC.

The V call is TRBV12-3 or TRBV12-4, the J call TRBJ2-1; either TRBD1 or TRBD2 may supply D (5 bases each). Trimming stripped 8 bases from V and 8 bases from J, with 19 bases between. This CDR3 is 14 amino acids long. In DNA form, the CDR3 reads TGTGCCAGCCTTACCCCTTCTGGGGACGATGAGCAGTTCTTC. Amino acid sequence: CASLTPSGDDEQFF.

This chain connects TRBV27 to TRBJ2-4; D gene uncertain. TRBJ2-7 explains the end of the DNA better; the J call may be wrong. The germline gives CDR1 MNHEY, CDR2 SMNVEV (reference sequence). This CDR3 is 14 amino acids long. In DNA, the CDR3 is TGTGCCAGCAGTCCCCGGGCCCTCTTCTACGAGCAGTACTTC. It yields the protein CASSPRALFYEQYF.

The table lists this clonotype with a few counts. The rearrangement joins TRBV6-1 to TRBJ2-4, with 9 bases lining up with TRBD1. Trimming took 5 bases from V and 0 from J; bases not matched to a gene: 14. Germline assignment: CDR1 MNHNS and CDR2 SASEGT. CDR3 length equals 19 residues. CDR3 nucleotide sequence: TGTGCCAGCAGTCCAGGTCCCGGGACAGGGCCTAGAGCCAAAAACATTCAGTACTTC. Its protein product is CASSPGPGTGPRAKNIQYF.

A word on this clonotype: One junction end disagrees with the germline gene, perhaps due to a read error. The chain combines TRBV5-6 with TRBJ1-1; possible D gene TRBD1, 6 bases. This CDR3 comprises 14 residues. Germline V gene lookup returns CDR1 SGHDT and CDR2 YYEEEE. CDR3 amino acids: CASRLGGPGTEAFF. CDR3 DNA: TGTGCCAGCAGGTTGGGGGGGCCGGGGACTGAAGCTTTCTTT.

This chain's CDR3 is CAILSPRGGPDTQYF. CDR3 nucleotides: TGTGCCATTCTGTCCCCCCGGGGGGGCCCAGATACGCAGTATTTT. This chain joins TRBV6-1 and TRBJ2-3, with 8 bases matching TRBD2. This CDR3 spans 15 amino acids. Germline CDR1 and CDR2: MNHNS and SASEGT. The ends lost 10 bases at V and 4 bases at J; junction bases unmatched: 13.